These 5 T cell receptor beta chains were all obtained from the same sample, sequenced in a study of CD8+ T cells in alopecia areata. Treatment meaning: oral pan-JAK inhibitor, 5-10 mg twice daily. cDNA prepared by RNA extraction and subsequent reverse transcription served as the template for sequencing. Libraries were prepared by immunoSEQ multiplex PCR; TCRdb keeps only in-frame clonotypes and omits some of them. This sample has more than 90,000 clones, with less than 75% found just once. The sample here was CD8+ T cells sorted from blood, taken at week 4, from a patient treated with tofacitinib. These receptors all come from a human donor with alopecia areata.

V is TRBV5-4 and J is TRBJ2-7, with 8 nucleotides matching TRBD2. V lost 3 bases and J lost 12; bases outside the gene matches: 8. This CDR3 has 12 amino acids. Germline loops: CDR1 SGHNT, CDR2 YYREEE (reference sequence). The CDR3 DNA reads as TGTGCCAGCAGCTCCGATAGCGGGGAGAGGTACTTC. Translation gives CASSSDSGERYF.

In its sample, this clone was seen a few times. The V call is TRBV2, the J call TRBJ2-5, with a tentative D call TRBD2 (6 bases). The ends were cut back, 3 bases at V and 5 bases at J, with 10 bases in the middle. The CDR3 extends over 13 amino acids. In germline, CDR1 is SNHLY, CDR2 FYNNEI. The CDR3 DNA reads as TGTGCCAGCAGTGACGGAGGGCGGGAGACCCAGTACTTC. Protein: CASSDGGRETQYF. The variable domain in full, completed from reference TRBV2 and TRBJ2-5, reads EPEVTQTPSHQVTQMGQEVILRCVPISNHLYFYWYRQILGQKVEFLVSFYNNEISEKSEIFDDQFSVERPDGSNFTLKIRSTKLEDSAMYFCASSDGGRETQYFGPGTRLLVL.

This chain uses TRBV30 with TRBJ1-1; no clear D gene. Trimming shortened V by 1 base and J by 11 bases, and 11 bases separated the two germline ends. Germline assignment: CDR1 GTSNPN and CDR2 SVGIG (reference sequence). The CDR3 covers 11 residues. CDR3: CAWSELSVAFF. DNA of the CDR3: TGTGCCTGGAGTGAGTTGTCGGTTGCTTTCTTT.

The rearrangement links TRBV30 to TRBJ2-3, with a possible D match to TRBD1 (5 bases). CDR3 length: 14 amino acids. V was clipped by 8 bases and J by 0 bases, with 15 bases between them. CDR1 is GTSNPN, CDR2 SVGIG, per germline (reference sequence). The CDR3 loop is CASLGPPSTDTQYF. The CDR3 coding sequence is TGTGCCAGTCTGGGGCCCCCCAGCACAGATACGCAGTATTTT.

This sequence joins TRBV7-9 and TRBJ1-5; 7 nucleotides match TRBD1. The junction had 4 bases not matched to a gene; V was cut back by 5 bases and J by 3 bases. The length of the CDR3 is 14 residues. The germline CDR1 and CDR2 sequences are SEHNR and FQNEAQ (reference sequence). This CDR3 reads CASSRQGDNQPQHF. In DNA, the CDR3 is TGTGCCAGCAGCCGACAGGGCGACAATCAGCCCCAGCATTTT.